What follows are 18 T cell receptor beta chains derived from one specimen sequenced in a study of blood T cell repertoires in COVID-19. Data came from immunoSEQ multiplex PCR; TCRdb stores just in-frame clones and leaves some out. This sample has a few hundred thousand clones, with around 84% found just once. Specimen: peripheral blood. These receptors were taken from a woman between 18 and 29 years old with acute or convalescent COVID-19.

The chain has TRBV28 and TRBJ1-1, with TRBD1 as a possible D gene (5 bases). Trimming left V 7 bases short and J 5 bases short, with 11 bases between. The V gene's germline CDR1 is MDHEN and CDR2 SYDVKM. The CDR3 is 12 amino acids. CDR3 protein: CASTPEGTEAFF. CDR3 in DNA: TGTGCCAGCACCCCGGAGGGGACTGAAGCTTTCTTT.

This sequence joins TRBV6-5 and TRBJ2-7; 7 positions agree with TRBD1. The CDR3 is 13 residues long. Germline V gene data show CDR1 as MNHEY and CDR2 as SVGAGI. After removal of 7 bases from V and 4 bases from J, the junction contained 7 bases not matched to a gene. In DNA, the CDR3 is TGTGCCAGCAAGGTCGGGACAGATTACGAGCAGTACTTC. Its translation is CASKVGTDYEQYF.

In this sample, this clone turned up once. The chain recombines TRBV9 with TRBJ1-6; TRBD1 matches 8 bases. CDR1 and CDR2 from the germline V gene are SGDLS and YYNGEE. This CDR3 is 13 amino acids long. The V segment lost 8 bases and the J segment 9 bases; nucleotides outside the gene matches: 7. The CDR3 bases are TGTGCCAGTCAAGACAGGGGATCTTCACCCCTCCACTTT. It translates to CASQDRGSSPLHF.

This clone has just a few counts. CDR3 in DNA: TGTGCCATCAGTGGGGCGGGAATGGTATACGAGCAGTACTTC. Translated, it gives CAISGAGMVYEQYF. The chain couples TRBV10-3 to TRBJ2-7; possibly TRBD2 for D (6 bases). Looked up from germline, CDR1 is ENHRY and CDR2 is SYGVKD. There are 14 residues in the CDR3. V lost 4 bases and J 4 bases, leaving 14 bases between the germline ends.

This chain uses TRBV4-1 with TRBJ2-7, with D unclear. Germline assignment: CDR1 MGHRA and CDR2 YSYEKL. This CDR3 region has 13 residues. Trimming shortened V by 1 base and J by 6 bases, and 10 bases separated the two germline ends. CDR3 nucleotides: TGCGCCAGCAGCCAAGTTCGGCAGCGCGAGCAGTACTTC. Amino acids: CASSQVRQREQYF.

The chain uses TRBV30 and TRBJ2-7; the D is unclear. Germline values: CDR1 GTSNPN, CDR2 SVGIG (reference sequence). The CDR3 has 11 amino acids. Trimming pared 1 base from V and 4 bases from J, leaving 5 bases between. The CDR3 protein is CAWSGLYEQYF. In DNA, the CDR3 is TGTGCCTGGAGTGGGCTTTACGAGCAGTACTTC.

The chain couples TRBV9 to TRBJ2-3, with 10 bases that match TRBD2. The CDR3 is 16 residues long. Unmatched junction bases numbered 7, after V lost 3 bases and J lost 3 bases. Germline V CDR1 and CDR2: SGDLS, YYNGEE. The CDR3 loop reads CASSGASSGRTDTQYF. The CDR3 DNA sequence: TGTGCCAGCAGCGGCGCCTCTAGCGGGAGAACAGATACGCAGTATTTT. The full variable domain, in which reference TRBV9 and TRBJ2-3 provide the parts outside the CDR3, is DSGVTQTPKHLITATGQRVTLRCSPRSGDLSVYWYQQSLDQGLQFLIQYYNGEERAKGNILERFSAQQFPDLHSELNLSSLELGDSALYFCASSGASSGRTDTQYFGPGTRLTVL.

This chain links TRBV7-9 with TRBJ1-1, with D unclear. The germline V gene encodes CDR1 SEHNR and CDR2 FQNEAQ (reference sequence). The CDR3 loop spans 15 amino acids. V lost 5 bases and J 1 base, leaving 14 bases between the germline ends. This CDR3 reads CASSPLQSENTEAFF. In nucleotides, the CDR3 is TGTGCCAGCAGCCCTCTACAGTCGGAGAACACTGAAGCTTTCTTT.

In its sample, this clone was seen a few times. V gene TRBV6-5 combines with J gene TRBJ2-1, with TRBD2 identical over 8 bases. The germline V gene encodes CDR1 MNHEY and CDR2 SVGAGI. V trimming: 7 bases; J trimming: 9 bases; junction bases outside the gene matches: 11. The CDR3 totals 14 residues. CDR3 protein: CASKNPGGPSEQFF. CDR3 coding DNA: TGTGCCAGCAAGAATCCGGGGGGGCCTAGTGAGCAGTTCTTC.

The CDR3 spells CASGSGVEQYF. In DNA, the CDR3 is TGTGCCAGCGGATCCGGGGTCGAGCAGTACTTC. The rearrangement uses TRBV12-3 or TRBV12-4 and TRBJ2-7; TRBD2 might be the D (5 bases). The CDR3 loop spans 11 amino acids. Trimming cost V 8 bases and J 6 bases, with 11 bases left between them.

This clone was recorded once. The chain combines TRBV28 with TRBJ1-4, with D possibly TRBD1 on 6 matching bases. V was cut by 8 bases and J by 4 bases, with 14 bases left in between. Germline lookup yields CDR1 MDHEN and CDR2 SYDVKM. The CDR3 has 14 amino acids. The CDR3 DNA sequence: TGTGCCAGCTCGTCAGGGGCCCTTAATGAAAAACTGTTTTTT. Its protein is CASSSGALNEKLFF.

V and J are TRBV11-3 and TRBJ1-1, with D possibly being TRBD1 (6 bases). The CDR3 sequence is 13 residues long. Germline V gene data show CDR1 as SGHNT and CDR2 as YENEEA. V lost 5 bases and J 3 bases, leaving 10 bases between the germline ends. CDR3 bases: TGTGCCAGCAGCCAAACAGGGCACACTGAAGCTTTCTTT. Its protein is CASSQTGHTEAFF.

The CDR3 region has the DNA TGTGCCAGCAGTTTCCCACTGACAGGGGCAGATACGCAGTATTTT. Protein: CASSFPLTGADTQYF. The V and J genes are TRBV28 and TRBJ2-3; 8 positions match TRBD1. The CDR3 is 15 amino acids. Germline CDR1 is MDHEN and CDR2 is SYDVKM. J lost 4 bases, V lost 3 bases, and 6 bases had no gene match.

The genes are TRBV19 and TRBJ1-1; D remains unclear. Between the trimmed V and J ends, which lost 5 bases and 0 bases, there was a span of 10 bases. Germline assignment: CDR1 LNHDA and CDR2 SQIVND (reference sequence). The CDR3 has 14 amino acids. The chain's CDR3 is CASSHPVMNTEAFF. For the CDR3, the DNA is TGTGCCAGTAGTCATCCGGTCATGAACACTGAAGCTTTCTTT.

This clone was found once. The chain uses TRBV2 and TRBJ2-7; no clear D gene. The CDR3 covers 13 residues. The V gene lost 7 bases and the J gene lost 3 bases, with 13 bases spanning the gap. The germline V gene has CDR1 SNHLY and CDR2 FYNNEI. In nucleotides, the CDR3 is TGTGCCAGCAAAATCGAACGGAGCTACGAGCAGTACTTC. It yields the protein CASKIERSYEQYF.

CDR3 protein: CASSIGSWANVLTF. CDR3 nucleotide sequence: TGTGCCAGTAGTATAGGGAGCTGGGCCAACGTCCTGACTTTC. The V gene is TRBV19, the J gene TRBJ2-6; no clear D. CDR1 is LNHDA, CDR2 SQIVND, per germline (reference sequence). The V end was cut by 1 base, the J end by 5 bases, with 6 bases between. This CDR3 spans 14 amino acids.

V is TRBV7-8 and J is TRBJ1-5, with a weak D call TRBD1 (5 bases). This CDR3 has 14 amino acids. V lost 3 bases and J 0 bases, leaving 6 bases between the germline ends. Germline CDR1 SGHVS, CDR2 FQNEAQ. The CDR3 spells CASSFDSSNQPQHF. As DNA, the CDR3 is TGTGCCAGCAGCTTCGACAGTAGCAATCAGCCCCAGCATTTT.

The rearrangement joins TRBV5-1 to TRBJ1-2; 9 nucleotides match TRBD1. The CDR3 loop spans 13 amino acids. Germline CDR1 reads SGHRS; CDR2 reads YFSETQ. Trimming took 4 bases from V and 6 from J; bases not matched to a gene: 4. CDR3 region: CASSHGTGNGYTF. CDR3 nucleotides: TGCGCCAGCAGCCATGGGACAGGGAATGGCTACACCTTC.